A selection of T cell receptor beta chains follows, all from one sample in a study of OX40 agonist ivuxolimab in advanced cancers. Libraries were prepared by immunoSEQ multiplex PCR; TCRdb keeps only in-frame clonotypes and omits some of them. The sample lists tens of thousands of clones, 79% occurring once. The specimen comprised CD4+ or CD8+ T cells sorted from blood, sampled in a trial of the OX40 agonist ivuxolimab. These receptors were taken from an adult with an advanced solid tumor such as melanoma, head and neck, liver or kidney cancer. Both conserved end residues are part of each CDR3. Fields, in order: V gene, CDR3 length, clone size, D gene, J gene, CDR3 protein, CDR3 DNA. The D gene is left open where the match is weak. The size field is filled for only some rows; it gives once, few, many or a size class.

TRBV18,16,NA,TRBD1,TRBJ2-1,CASSPPGRGLDNEQFF,TGTGCCAGCTCACCTCCCGGCAGGGGGCTCGACAATGAGCAGTTCTTC
TRBV5-1,15,NA,NA,TRBJ2-7,CASSFAQGGTYEQYF,TGCGCCAGCAGCTTCGCGCAGGGCGGTACCTACGAGCAGTACTTC
TRBV5-1,14,NA,TRBD1,TRBJ2-2,CASSFQGASRELFF,TGCGCCAGCAGCTTTCAGGGGGCTTCTAGGGAGCTGTTTTTT
TRBV18,15,NA,NA,TRBJ1-1,CASSPPVSMNTEAFF,TGTGCCAGCTCACCACCGGTCAGCATGAACACTGAAGCTTTCTTT
TRBV30,13,NA,NA,TRBJ2-7,CAWSRQDLDEQYF,TGTGCCTGGAGTCGGCAGGATCTTGACGAGCAGTACTTC
TRBV4-1,20,NA,NA,TRBJ2-2,CASSQVFWAGKGMNTGELFF,TGCGCCAGCAGCCAAGTTTTCTGGGCAGGGAAAGGGATGAACACCGGGGAGCTGTTTTTT
TRBV2,14,NA,NA,TRBJ2-2,CASSPRGNTGELFF,TGTGCCAGCAGCCCACGAGGTAACACCGGGGAGCTGTTTTTT
TRBV18,13,NA,TRBD1,TRBJ1-2,CASSLDRGYGYTF,TGTGCCAGCTCACTAGACAGGGGATATGGCTACACCTTC
TRBV5-1,16,NA,NA,TRBJ2-3,CASSLGGRFSTDTQYF,TGCGCCAGCAGCTTGGGGGGCCGCTTTAGCACAGATACGCAGTATTTT
TRBV5-4,15,NA,NA,TRBJ1-3,CASSLAGTRGNTIYF,TGTGCCAGCAGCTTGGCGGGGACACGCGGAAACACCATATATTTT
TRBV4-1,12,NA,NA,TRBJ1-1,CASRGLNTEAFF,TGCGCCAGCCGTGGACTGAACACTGAAGCTTTCTTT
TRBV6-1,15,NA,NA,TRBJ2-1,CASTLGGGAYNEQFF,TGTGCCAGCACCCTCGGAGGGGGGGCCTACAATGAGCAGTTCTTC
TRBV2,12,NA,NA,TRBJ2-7,CASSGQSYEQYF,TGTGCCAGCAGTGGGCAGTCCTACGAGCAGTACTTC
TRBV28,15,NA,TRBD1,TRBJ1-1,CASSRRTGVGTEAFF,TGTGCCAGCAGCCGCCGGACAGGGGTTGGCACTGAAGCTTTCTTT
TRBV7-3,14,NA,NA,TRBJ2-3,CASSPAARRDTQYF,TGTGCCAGCAGTCCGGCAGCCCGGAGGGATACGCAGTATTTT
TRBV10-3,14,once,NA,TRBJ1-1,CAISEGLSNTEAFF,TGTGCCATCAGTGAAGGTCTCTCTAACACTGAAGCTTTCTTT
TRBV6-1,14,NA,NA,TRBJ2-1,CAAQGRWDLNEQFF,TGTGCCGCCCAGGGGCGGTGGGATTTGAATGAGCAGTTCTTC
TRBV5-4,15,NA,TRBD1,TRBJ2-7,CASSRGQGPAYEQYF,TGTGCCAGCAGCCGGGGACAGGGGCCCGCCTACGAGCAGTACTTC
TRBV10-3,14,NA,TRBD2,TRBJ2-1,CAIRGDYQEREQFF,TGTGCCATCCGGGGGGACTACCAGGAGCGAGAGCAGTTCTTC
TRBV10-2,15,NA,NA,TRBJ1-2,CASSESQGARYGYTF,TGCGCCAGCAGTGAGTCGCAGGGAGCAAGATATGGCTACACCTTC
TRBV6-6,15,NA,TRBD1,TRBJ2-7,CASSPPGQKAYEQYF,TGTGCCAGCAGTCCGCCGGGACAGAAGGCCTACGAGCAGTACTTC
TRBV2,14,NA,TRBD1,TRBJ2-2,CASSLTGWTGELFF,TGTGCCAGCAGTTTGACAGGGTGGACCGGGGAGCTGTTTTTT
TRBV7-9,15,NA,NA,TRBJ2-5,CASSFPGVESETQYF,TGTGCCAGCAGCTTCCCAGGGGTAGAATCTGAGACCCAGTACTTC
TRBV19,14,NA,NA,TRBJ1-6,CASSSETYNSPLHF,TGTGCCAGTAGTAGCGAGACCTATAATTCACCCCTCCACTTT
TRBV28,12,medium-sized,NA,TRBJ2-7,CASSPGLYEQYF,TGTGCCAGCAGCCCGGGACTCTACGAGCAGTACTTC
TRBV28,15,NA,NA,TRBJ2-7,CASTLGASRSYEQYF,TGTGCCAGCACTCTCGGGGCCAGTCGCTCCTACGAGCAGTACTTC
TRBV28,13,NA,NA,TRBJ1-2,CASSPGSARGYTF,TGTGCCAGCAGCCCCGGTTCGGCGCGTGGCTACACCTTC
TRBV4-2,14,NA,TRBD1,TRBJ2-5,CASSQVQGAETQYF,TGTGCCAGCAGCCAAGTACAGGGGGCTGAGACCCAGTACTTC
TRBV19,12,NA,NA,TRBJ2-5,CASGDFGETQYF,TGTGCCAGCGGGGATTTTGGAGAGACCCAGTACTTC
TRBV7-9,16,NA,NA,TRBJ2-1,CASSPTGTTEGNEQFF,TGTGCCAGCAGCCCAACCGGGACGACCGAGGGAAATGAGCAGTTCTTC
TRBV7-9,16,few,TRBD1,TRBJ1-6,CASSFDRGSYNSPLHF,TGTGCCAGCAGCTTCGACAGGGGATCCTATAATTCACCCCTCCACTTT
TRBV7-9,15,once,NA,TRBJ1-4,CASSRRSEFGEKLFF,TGTGCCAGCAGCCGTAGGTCAGAATTCGGGGAAAAACTGTTTTTT
TRBV19,15,NA,TRBD1,TRBJ1-5,CASSRDRGNNQPQHF,TGTGCCAGTAGCAGGGACAGGGGTAACAATCAGCCCCAGCATTTT
TRBV10-3,15,NA,NA,TRBJ1-2,CAISLEGSRSYGYTF,TGTGCCATCAGTTTAGAGGGCTCCCGTAGCTATGGCTACACCTTC
TRBV9,15,NA,TRBD1,TRBJ1-5,CASSQGQGLRQPQHF,TGTGCCAGCAGCCAGGGACAGGGTTTACGTCAGCCCCAGCATTTT
TRBV7-9,16,NA,TRBD2,TRBJ2-3,CASSLSLAGGPTWQYF,TGTGCCAGCAGCTTATCCCTAGCGGGAGGGCCTACCTGGCAGTATTTT
TRBV7-8,16,NA,NA,TRBJ1-1,CASSLLLPQSGTEAFF,TGTGCCAGCAGCTTACTCCTTCCGCAGTCGGGCACTGAAGCTTTCTTT
TRBV29-1,14,NA,NA,TRBJ1-1,CSVGRTAVLSEAFF,TGCAGCGTTGGTAGGACGGCGGTTTTGTCTGAAGCTTTCTTT
TRBV10-3,12,NA,NA,TRBJ2-7,CASGLETYEQYF,TGTGCCTCTGGACTGGAAACCTACGAGCAGTACTTC
TRBV7-3,17,NA,TRBD2,TRBJ2-5,CASSLSGTSGGQETQYF,TGTGCCAGCAGCTTAAGCGGGACTAGCGGGGGGCAAGAGACCCAGTACTTC
TRBV19,11,few,NA,TRBJ2-1,CASSRRSEQFF,TGTGCCAGTAGTAGAAGAAGTGAGCAGTTCTTC
TRBV13,18,NA,NA,TRBJ2-3,CASSFGGVQDYTSDTQYF,TGTGCCAGCAGCTTTGGGGGAGTACAGGACTACACCTCAGATACGCAGTATTTT
TRBV5-1,16,NA,TRBD2,TRBJ2-1,CASSDGTSGRVNEQFF,TGCGCCAGCAGCGACGGGACTAGCGGGAGGGTTAATGAGCAGTTCTTC
TRBV2,12,many,NA,TRBJ2-5,CASSEGPGKQYF,TGTGCCAGCAGTGAGGGTCCCGGTAAACAGTACTTC
TRBV7-2,17,few,TRBD2,TRBJ2-3,CASSLGFSGGHLDTQYF,TGTGCCAGCAGCTTAGGGTTTAGCGGGGGACATTTAGATACGCAGTATTTT
TRBV7-6,15,NA,TRBD2,TRBJ2-7,CASSSDRGGWNEQYF,TGTGCCAGCAGCTCAGATCGGGGGGGCTGGAACGAGCAGTACTTC
TRBV27,15,NA,NA,TRBJ2-7,CASSFQTGEGYEQYF,TGTGCCAGCAGTTTCCAGACAGGGGAGGGGTACGAGCAGTACTTC
TRBV27,15,NA,TRBD1,TRBJ1-2,CASSLSPTGNYGYTF,TGTGCCAGCAGTTTATCGCCGACAGGGAACTATGGCTACACCTTC
TRBV2,13,NA,TRBD1,TRBJ2-5,CASSTGVGETQYF,TGTGCCAGCAGTACAGGGGTTGGGGAGACCCAGTACTTC
TRBV9,14,NA,NA,TRBJ2-3,CASSVVADTDTQYF,TGTGCCAGCAGCGTAGTGGCGGACACAGATACGCAGTATTTT
TRBV5-1,15,NA,NA,TRBJ1-1,CASSSELTMNTEAFF,TGCGCCAGCAGCTCGGAGTTAACCATGAACACTGAAGCTTTCTTT
TRBV7-2,17,NA,TRBD1,TRBJ1-6,CASSSWAGTGVNSPLHF,TGTGCCAGCAGCTCGTGGGCCGGGACAGGGGTTAATTCACCCCTCCACTTT
TRBV30,11,few,NA,TRBJ1-1,CAWIRWNEAFF,TGTGCCTGGATCCGTTGGAATGAAGCTTTCTTT
TRBV28,14,few,TRBD1,TRBJ2-7,CASTSGQGTYEQYF,TGTGCCAGCACGTCGGGACAGGGAACCTACGAGCAGTACTTC